The clone carrying this T cell receptor beta chain has more than one count but fewer than ten. No antigen is known for it. Germline V gene data show CDR1 as MDHEN and CDR2 as SYDVKM. The length of the CDR3 is 14 residues. Trimming removed 4 bases from V and 6 bases from J; junction bases left unmatched: 4. This sample was included in a study of cytomegalovirus exposure and HLA in healthy donors. Whole-study results and caveats: The presence/absence work took it that sequencing depth was about the same across donors. Cytomegalovirus-associated status was assigned to some 180 TCR beta chains.

PCR used 60 Vbeta primers and 13 Jbeta primers. This table comes from immunoSEQ multiplex PCR, and its TCRdb copy is limited to in-frame clones, with some not included. The repertoire holds 110,000 to 150,000 clones, with 68% as singletons. Unrecorded immune exposure was likely among donors, who were nominally healthy when sampled. The chain recombines TRBV28 with TRBJ2-7; 12 bases match TRBD1. The clonotype originates from a man aged 60-69 years in good health and CMV-seronegative. Sequenced: PBMCs. In nucleotides, the CDR3 is TGTGCCAGCAGTTCCGGGACAGGGGGCTCCGAGCAGTACTTC. Its protein product is CASSSGTGGSEQYF.